This T cell receptor beta chain was recorded in a study of identical twins. General observations from the study: Out-of-frame TCR alpha sharing in monozygotic twins exceeded recombination model predictions.

After template switching added a universal primer site, the resulting cDNA carried unique molecular identifiers. One entry per CDR3 protein, called by TCRdb with MiXCR from the 5' RACE reads. The sample lists 200,000 to 250,000 distinct CDR3 sequences, about an eighth seen once, with 4% to 5% in the top ten. This clonotype was observed a handful of times. Its specificity is unknown. After removal of 2 bases from V and 4 bases from J, the junction contained 8 bases not matched to a gene. The length of the CDR3 is 16 residues. Germline lookup yields CDR1 MGHRA and CDR2 YSYEKL. The data were also submitted as part of a second study, on yellow fever vaccine responses in identical twins.

This chain links TRBV4-1 with TRBJ2-1, with 7 bases fitting TRBD1. The sequencing sample was made of memory (CD45RO+) T cells sorted from blood. This TCR derives from a woman aged 18-29 years in good health. CDR3 amino acids: CASSQPDRVLYNEQFF. The CDR3 region has the DNA TGCGCCAGCAGCCAACCCGACAGGGTCTTATACAATGAGCAGTTCTTC.